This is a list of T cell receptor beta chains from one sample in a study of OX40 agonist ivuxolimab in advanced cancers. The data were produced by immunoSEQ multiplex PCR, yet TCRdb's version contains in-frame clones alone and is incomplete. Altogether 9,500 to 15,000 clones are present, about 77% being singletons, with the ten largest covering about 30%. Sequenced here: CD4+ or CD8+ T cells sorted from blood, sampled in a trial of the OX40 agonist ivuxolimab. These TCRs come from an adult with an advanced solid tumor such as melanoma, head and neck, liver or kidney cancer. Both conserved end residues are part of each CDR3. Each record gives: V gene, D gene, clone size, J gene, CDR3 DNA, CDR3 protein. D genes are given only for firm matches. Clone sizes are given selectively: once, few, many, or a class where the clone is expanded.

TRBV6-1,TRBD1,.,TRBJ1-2,TGTGCCAGCAGTGAAGGTTGGACAGGGGAGGAACCTAACTATGGCTACACCTTC,CASSEGWTGEEPNYGYTF
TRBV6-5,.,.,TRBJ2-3,TGTGCCAGCAGTTACTCGAATTGGGATACGCAGTATTTT,CASSYSNWDTQYF
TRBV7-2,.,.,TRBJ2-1,TGTGCCAGCAGCTTATGGGCCTACAATGAGCAGTTCTTC,CASSLWAYNEQFF
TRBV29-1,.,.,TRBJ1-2,TGCAGCGTTGAATCTCTGGACTATGGCTACACCTTC,CSVESLDYGYTF
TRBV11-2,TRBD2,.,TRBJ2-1,TGTGCCAGCAGCCCACTGGGACTAGCGGGACACAATGAGCAGTTCTTC,CASSPLGLAGHNEQFF
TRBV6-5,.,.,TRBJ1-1,TGTGCCAGCAGTTCCCTCCCGGGCGCTGAAGCTTTCTTT,CASSSLPGAEAFF
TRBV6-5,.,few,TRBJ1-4,TGTGCCAGCAGTTACTCCCCGGGACTTGGGGATGAAAAACTGTTTTTT,CASSYSPGLGDEKLFF
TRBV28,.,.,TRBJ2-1,TGTGCCAGCAGTGTCGGGGCCACGCTCCCCGATTTTTACAATGAGCAGTTCTTC,CASSVGATLPDFYNEQFF
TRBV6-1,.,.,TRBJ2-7,TGTGCCAGCACCCGAAGAGGGGGGGGCACCTACGAGCAGTACTTC,CASTRRGGGTYEQYF
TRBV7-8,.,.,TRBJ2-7,TGTGCCAGCAGCTTAGGGCTCACTCCCTTCGAGCAGTACTTC,CASSLGLTPFEQYF
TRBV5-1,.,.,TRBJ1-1,TGCGCCAGCAGCTTATGGAGCCTGAACACTGAAGCTTTCTTT,CASSLWSLNTEAFF
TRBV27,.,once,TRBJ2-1,TGTGCCAGCCGGGAGACTAGGGGGATTGGTGAGCAGTTCTTC,CASRETRGIGEQFF
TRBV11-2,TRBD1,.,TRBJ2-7,TGTGCCAGCAGCTGGGGACAGGGGTTTTCCTACGAGCAGTACTTC,CASSWGQGFSYEQYF
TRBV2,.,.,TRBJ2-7,TGTGCCAGCAGTGTCCCAGCCAACCCCTACGAGCAGTACTTC,CASSVPANPYEQYF
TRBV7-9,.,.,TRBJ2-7,TGTGCCAGCAGCTTAAGAGGCTACGAGCAGTACTTC,CASSLRGYEQYF
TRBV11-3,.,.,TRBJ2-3,TGTGCCAGCAGCTCCGGGACCACAGATACGCAGTATTTT,CASSSGTTDTQYF
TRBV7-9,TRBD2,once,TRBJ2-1,TGTGCCAGCAGCTTCGGGCTAGCGGGAAAAGATGAGCAGTTCTTC,CASSFGLAGKDEQFF
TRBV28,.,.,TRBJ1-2,TGTGCCAGCAGTAACTCCCCTACGGACGCTAACTATGGCTACACCTTC,CASSNSPTDANYGYTF
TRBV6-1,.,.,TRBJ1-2,TGTGCCAGCAGAGGTACAGGGTGGTTACCCTATGGCTACACCTTC,CASRGTGWLPYGYTF
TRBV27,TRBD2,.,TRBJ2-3,TGTGCCAGCAGTAGTGGACTAGCGGGAGAGGGGGGAACTAGCACAGATACGCAGTATTTT,CASSSGLAGEGGTSTDTQYF